The T cell receptor beta chain under discussion was sequenced for a study of shared clonotypes between healthy human individuals. Study findings and constraints: Generation of non-shared clonotypes was less probable than generation of clonotypes shared by all four donors.

With respect to this clone: Its specificity is unknown. Other DNA sequences in the sample encode the same CDR3.

The CDR3 has 11 amino acids. The V end lost 2 bases, the J end lost 6 bases, and 2 bases lay between the germline ends. Looked up from germline, CDR1 is MDHEN and CDR2 is SYDVKM. Sequencing used immunoSEQ multiplex PCR; TCRdb keeps in-frame clones, though not all of them. The profile covers roughly 2 million clones, with under 97% appearing a single time and roughly 0.13% taken by the ten largest. Sequencing was carried out using naive CD4+ T cells sorted from blood. Specified subset: CD45RA+ positively selected. The V call is TRBV28, the J call TRBJ1-5; D is unclear. This receptor was taken from a man in his late teens or twenties in good health. The CDR3 spells CASSLTQPQHF. The CDR3 DNA reads as TGTGCCAGCAGTTTAACTCAGCCCCAGCATTTT. The full variable domain, with the rest looked up from reference TRBV28 and TRBJ1-5, is DVKVTQSSRYLVKRTGEKVFLECVQDMDHENMFWYRQDPGLGLRLIYFSYDVKMKEKGDIPEGYSVSREKKERFSLILESASTNQTSMYLCASSLTQPQHFGDGTRLSIL.